This record covers a single T cell receptor beta chain. Its antigen remains unidentified. It has no much larger one-base neighbor in the sample; base qualities were not kept. The immunoSEQ Assay, a bias-controlled multiplex PCR, was used to amplify TCRbeta CDR3 regions from genomic DNA. For the original study's pipeline: The number of nucleated cells in each sample was estimated by amplification of reference gene primers within the assay. To quantify the absolute abundance of each unique TCRbeta CDR3 rearrangement, sequence reads were collapsed and filtered. Productive Simpson clonality was computed per sample as the square root of Simpson's diversity index over productive rearrangements. This is the immuneACCESS table as TCRdb keeps it, with only in-frame sequences that have V and J called. A part of the clones is gone; compared with another copy, unresolved V genes explain less than half, and the rest is unexplained. D and trimming come from the DNA, and the V and J calls and clone size come from that table. The table for this sample lists approximately 160,000 clones; 60% to 80% of them were counted only once. Clones ranked in the top ten supply around 2.8% of the sample.

The entry originates in a study of blood T cell repertoires in COVID-19 (TCRdb year 2020). At the level of the whole study: The collaborator samples originated in the United States, Italy and Spain and spanned the acute and convalescent phases of COVID-19. Subjects who had been exposed to COVID-19, were actively infected with it, or had recovered from it provided the deeply sampled blood TCRbeta repertoires that made up the dataset. The repertoires were made available in a free public database intended to serve as a resource for research on the immune response to SARS-CoV-2. Sample metadata almost always included a de-identified subject ID, COVID-19 status, age in years and sex. Where HLA class I and class II types were available, the types were taken from metadata supplied by the sample provider, not from assay-based typing. Samples came from the ongoing ImmuneRACE study (first 160 participants) plus 1,254 subjects from 6 global collaborators. The material from the prospective study consisted of cDNA or gDNA derived from T cells, B-cell-depleted T cells, or PBMCs. Results and caveats for the whole study, not just this receptor: The amount of clinical and demographic metadata varied by source and participant and was provided uncurated.

Each collaborating institution followed its own protocols to collect whole blood in K2EDTA tubes. Collaborator samples were shipped for TCRbeta analysis as frozen whole blood, isolated PBMCs, or DNA extracted from either sample type. The specimen was peripheral blood. This sequence was found in a man in his sixties or seventies with acute or convalescent COVID-19.

The CDR3 region reads CAIVPTGVYEQYF. The sequenced DNA: TGTGCCATCGTACCTACGGGAGTGTACGAGCAGTACTTC. The chain links TRBV28 with TRBJ2-7; perhaps TRBD2 is the D gene, with 6 bases matching. V is shortened by 10 bases, J by 4 bases, and the region joining them spans 17 bases. The CDR3 measures 13 amino acids from cysteine to phenylalanine. The entry retains the CDR3 DNA only, 39 bases that are in frame from base 1. The germline V gene yields MDHEN for CDR1 and SYDVKM for CDR2.